Each of the 28 T cell receptor beta chains below was sequenced from the same sample in a study of T cells in localized non-small cell lung cancer. Libraries were prepared by immunoSEQ multiplex PCR; TCRdb keeps only in-frame clonotypes and omits some of them. The repertoire holds about 77,000 clones, 85% to 90% seen once, with 20% in the top ten. The specimen comprised peripheral blood, sampled before any cancer treatment. These receptors came from a woman aged 35 to 70 with stage I squamous cell lung carcinoma.

This chain uses TRBV7-9 with TRBJ1-2, with TRBD1 matching over 7 bases. CDR1 and CDR2 from the germline V gene are SEHNR and FQNEAQ (reference sequence). V was pared by 6 bases and J by 0 bases, with 4 bases of the junction left unmatched. The CDR3 is 14 residues long. This CDR3 is CASRRDRTNYGYTF. The CDR3 DNA follows: TGTGCCAGCAGGAGGGACAGAACTAACTATGGCTACACCTTC.

This clone was picked up one time. The chain combines TRBV2 with TRBJ2-7, with 9 bases lining up with TRBD2. CDR1 is SNHLY, CDR2 FYNNEI, per germline. Germline trimming cut 3 bases from V and 0 bases from J; bases unmatched to any gene: 12. The CDR3 totals 18 residues. CDR3 bases: TGTGCCAGCAGTGAGGTTAGGATGGCTAGCGGGAACTCCTACGAGCAGTACTTC. Its protein is CASSEVRMASGNSYEQYF. The full variable domain, completed using reference TRBV2 and TRBJ2-7, is EPEVTQTPSHQVTQMGQEVILRCVPISNHLYFYWYRQILGQKVEFLVSFYNNEISEKSEIFDDQFSVERPDGSNFTLKIRSTKLEDSAMYFCASSEVRMASGNSYEQYFGPGTRLTVT.

The chain combines TRBV10-3 with TRBJ1-5; TRBD1 matches at 9 bases. This CDR3 is 17 amino acids long. Germline lookup yields CDR1 ENHRY and CDR2 SYGVKD. After removal of 4 bases from V and 4 bases from J, the junction contained 11 bases not matched to a gene. This CDR3 reads CAISATTGGRSNQPQHF. In DNA form, the CDR3 reads TGTGCCATCAGTGCAACAACAGGGGGCCGTAGTAATCAGCCCCAGCATTTT.

This clone showed up just once. The J gene is TRBJ2-1, the V gene TRBV19; 7 positions agree with TRBD2. Per germline, CDR1 LNHDA and CDR2 SQIVND (reference sequence). The CDR3 runs 15 residues. Trimming cost V 1 base and J 9 bases; bases outside gene matches: 9. The CDR3 loop reads CASSIAGLGRGEQFF. CDR3 in DNA: TGTGCCAGTAGTATAGCCGGACTAGGACGAGGTGAGCAGTTCTTC.

The chain couples TRBV29-1 to TRBJ1-2, with D uncertain. CDR1 and CDR2 (germline): SQVTM, ANQGSEA. CDR3 length: 10 amino acids. With 4 bases removed from V and 14 bases from J, the gap between germline ends came to 14 bases. This CDR3 reads CSVGRESGTF. In nucleotides, the CDR3 is TGCAGCGTTGGAAGGGAGTCTGGGACCTTC. Looking up the rest from reference TRBV29-1 and TRBJ1-2 gives the full variable domain: SAVISQKPSRDICQRGTSLTIQCQVDSQVTMMFWYRQQPGQSLTLIATANQGSEATYESGFVIDKFPISRPNLTFSTLTVSNMSPEDSSIYLCSVGRESGTFGSGTRLTVV.

In its sample, this clone was seen once. V is TRBV4-2 and J is TRBJ2-1; 16 positions agree with TRBD2. The J segment lost 8 bases and the V segment lost 0 bases, leaving 1 base of the junction unmatched. The CDR3 sequence is 16 residues long. The V gene's germline CDR1 is LGHNA and CDR2 YNFKEQ. The CDR3 region has the DNA TGTGCCAGCAGCCAAGAGGGACTAGCGGGGGGGTATGAGCAGTTCTTC. Translated, it gives CASSQEGLAGGYEQFF.

V is TRBV5-1 and J is TRBJ2-3; no firm D call. The CDR3 extends over 15 amino acids. Per germline, CDR1 SGHRS and CDR2 YFSETQ. V was pared by 4 bases and J by 2 bases, with 14 bases between. The CDR3 is CASSPEPAATDTQYF. CDR3 bases: TGCGCCAGCAGCCCAGAACCCGCCGCCACAGATACGCAGTATTTT. The full variable domain, rest sourced from reference TRBV5-1 and TRBJ2-3, is KAGVTQTPRYLIKTRGQQVTLSCSPISGHRSVSWYQQTPGQGLQFLFEYFSETQRNKGNFPGRFSGRQFSNSRSEMNVSTLELGDSALYLCASSPEPAATDTQYFGPGTRLTVL.

The V call is TRBV25-1, the J call TRBJ1-1; 7 positions agree with TRBD1. Germline values: CDR1 MGHDK, CDR2 SYGVNS. The CDR3 spans 13 residues. V was pared by 8 bases and J by 2 bases, with 5 bases of the junction left unmatched. The CDR3 loop reads CASLGQTNTEAFF. The CDR3, as DNA: TGTGCCAGCTTGGGACAGACAAACACTGAAGCTTTCTTT.

For this clone: A much larger clone sits a single nucleotide away, making a read error possible. Other DNA sequences in the sample encode the same CDR3. The chain carries TRBV6-1 and TRBJ1-5; D ambiguous. The germline gives CDR1 MNHNS, CDR2 SASEGT. V dropped 3 bases and J dropped 0 bases, with 6 bases sitting between them. CDR3 length: 14 amino acids. The CDR3 spells CASSDPNSNQPQHF. In DNA, the CDR3 is TGTGCCAGCAGTGATCCGAATAGCAATCAGCCCCAGCATTTT.

CDR3 residues: CASSRRTGGAYEQYF. The CDR3 region has the DNA TGTGCCAGTAGCCGTCGGACAGGGGGTGCCTACGAGCAGTACTTC. V and J are TRBV19 and TRBJ2-7, with TRBD1 identical over 10 bases. Germline CDR1 LNHDA, CDR2 SQIVND (reference sequence). The V and J ends lost 6 bases and 2 bases, in that order; junction bases with no gene match: 7. This CDR3 has 15 residues.

About this clone: The junction does not match germline at one end; this may be a read error. This chain joins TRBV7-2 and TRBJ2-5, with 11 positions matching TRBD2. The CDR3 spans 15 residues. Per the germline V gene, CDR1 is SGHTA and CDR2 is FQGNSA. The CDR3, as DNA: TGTGCCAGCAGCGTAGCGGGGGGGACGCAAGAGACCCAGTACTTC. It encodes CASSVAGGTQETQYF.

This chain uses TRBV2 with TRBJ1-1, with D tentatively TRBD1 (6 bases). The V and J ends lost 5 bases and 0 bases respectively, with 13 bases between them. The CDR3 sequence is 15 residues long. Germline assignment: CDR1 SNHLY and CDR2 FYNNEI. The CDR3 nucleotides read TGTGCCAGCAGTCGGGACAAAAGGATGAACACTGAAGCTTTCTTT. Its translation: CASSRDKRMNTEAFF.

The chain is built from TRBV5-1 and TRBJ1-1; 9 bases are shared with TRBD1. CDR1 is SGHRS, CDR2 YFSETQ, per germline. The CDR3 contains 15 residues. V lost 4 bases, J lost 0 bases, and 4 bases stayed unmatched. The CDR3 bases are TGCGCCAGCAGCGAACGGACAGGGGTGAACACTGAAGCTTTCTTT. This encodes CASSERTGVNTEAFF.

The chain joins TRBV19 to TRBJ1-1; maybe TRBD1 (6 bases). Germline values: CDR1 LNHDA, CDR2 SQIVND (reference sequence). CDR3 length: 14 amino acids. Trimming removed 4 bases from V and 4 bases from J, with 13 bases in between. CDR3 loop: CASSTQGFGTEAFF. The CDR3 DNA sequence: TGTGCCAGTAGTACCCAGGGGTTCGGCACTGAAGCTTTCTTT.

J is TRBJ1-3 and V is TRBV7-8; D gene unclear. Germline V CDR1 and CDR2: SGHVS, FQNEAQ. Trimming left V 2 bases short and J 0 bases short, with 11 bases between. The CDR3 spans 16 residues. The CDR3 coding sequence is TGTGCCAGCAGCTTAAGCCTCCCAACCTCTGGAAACACCATATATTTT. Translated, it gives CASSLSLPTSGNTIYF.

V is TRBV2 and J is TRBJ1-6; D is possibly TRBD1 (6 bases). Trimming stripped 5 bases from V and 6 bases from J, with 17 bases between. Germline CDR1 SNHLY, CDR2 FYNNEI. CDR3 length equals 16 residues. The CDR3 protein is CASSKEPQGGNSPLHF. The DNA of the CDR3 is TGTGCCAGCAGTAAGGAGCCACAGGGCGGTAATTCACCCCTCCACTTT.

The chain employs TRBV2 and TRBJ2-2; no definite D call. This CDR3 region has 14 residues. With 4 bases removed from V and 1 base from J, the gap between germline ends came to 7 bases. CDR1 is SNHLY, CDR2 FYNNEI, per germline. This chain's CDR3 is CASSGAWNTGELFF. The CDR3 DNA sequence: TGTGCCAGCAGTGGGGCATGGAACACCGGGGAGCTGTTTTTT.

This clone was detected only once. The chain uses TRBV5-1 and TRBJ2-6; no definite D call. This CDR3 region has 13 residues. Per germline, CDR1 SGHRS and CDR2 YFSETQ. V lost 5 bases and J lost 4, with 7 bases in between. The CDR3 region has the DNA TGCGCCAGCAGTTCCGACGGGGCCAACGTCCTGACTTTC. This encodes CASSSDGANVLTF.

The chain has TRBV7-2 and TRBJ2-7; D might be TRBD2 (5 bases). From germline, CDR1 is SGHTA and CDR2 FQGNSA. This CDR3 comprises 15 residues. Trimming left V 3 bases short and J 7 bases short, with 19 bases between. The CDR3 DNA reads as TGTGCCAGCAGCTTTCTGTTGTCGGGGTTTGGGGAGCAGTACTTC. Translating it yields CASSFLLSGFGEQYF.

This clone showed up just a few times. The rearrangement uses TRBV6-9 and TRBJ1-4, with D possibly matching TRBD1 (6 bases). The ends were cut back, 2 bases at V and 4 bases at J, with 20 bases in the middle. Germline V gives CDR1 MNHGY, CDR2 SVAAGI. There are 18 residues in the CDR3. CDR3: CASSYIKVWTVINEKLFF. For the CDR3, the DNA is TGTGCCAGCAGTTATATTAAGGTTTGGACAGTCATTAATGAAAAACTGTTTTTT.

V gene TRBV7-8 combines with J gene TRBJ1-6, with TRBD1 matching 7 bases. Germline CDR1 SGHVS, CDR2 FQNEAQ. CDR3 length: 15 amino acids. V was clipped by 3 bases and J by 7 bases; unmatched bases: 6. The CDR3: CASSFAGTENSPLHF. CDR3 in DNA: TGTGCCAGCAGCTTCGCCGGGACAGAAAATTCACCCCTCCACTTT.

The chain joins TRBV7-8 to TRBJ2-5; 10 nucleotides agree with TRBD2. Germline V lookup: CDR1 SGHVS, CDR2 FQNEAQ. This CDR3 has 15 amino acids. Losses at the gene ends were 4 bases for V and 2 bases for J; bases not matched to a gene: 4. CDR3 nucleotide sequence: TGTGCCAGCAGCTCGGGACTAGCGACTCAAGAGACCCAGTACTTC. Amino acid sequence: CASSSGLATQETQYF.

The V gene is TRBV6-6, the J gene TRBJ2-7; D is possibly TRBD1 (6 bases). This CDR3 spans 14 amino acids. Germline-derived CDR1 and CDR2 are MNHNY and SVGAGI (reference sequence). V was trimmed by 6 bases and J by 2 bases, leaving 14 bases between them. CDR3 coding DNA: TGTGCCAGCAGCCCTCCCGCAGGGGCCTACGAGCAGTACTTC. Amino acids: CASSPPAGAYEQYF.

V usage is TRBV5-4 and J usage is TRBJ2-3; the D gene is possibly TRBD2 (6 bases). Germline V lookup: CDR1 SGHNT, CDR2 YYREEE (reference sequence). The germline V and J ends were trimmed by 2 bases and 7 bases, with 14 bases remaining between them. CDR3 size: 14 residues. The CDR3 here is CASSFRAAGNTQYF. In nucleotides, the CDR3 is TGTGCCAGCAGCTTTAGGGCGGCGGGAAATACGCAGTATTTT.

The chain uses TRBV2 and TRBJ2-4, with D perhaps matching TRBD1 (6 bases). The ends were cut back, 1 base at V and 6 bases at J, with 13 bases in the middle. The CDR3 spans 15 residues. Germline CDR1 and CDR2: SNHLY and FYNNEI. The CDR3 protein is CASSEGQAHGNIQYF. The DNA for the CDR3 is TGTGCCAGCAGTGAAGGACAGGCCCACGGAAACATTCAGTACTTC.

The chain uses TRBV7-2 and TRBJ2-3; D possibly corresponds to TRBD1 (5 bases). This CDR3 has 14 residues. The V end was cut by 7 bases, the J end by 2 bases, with 13 bases between. Looked up from germline, CDR1 is SGHTA and CDR2 is FQGNSA. CDR3 sequence (DNA): TGTGCCAGCACCATCGACAGAAACACAGATACGCAGTATTTT. Its translation: CASTIDRNTDTQYF. Full variable domain (missing parts from reference TRBV7-2 and TRBJ2-3): GAGVSQSPSNKVTEKGKDVELRCDPISGHTALYWYRQSLGQGLEFLIYFQGNSAPDKSGLPSDRFSAERTGGSVSTLTIQRTQQEDSAVYLCASTIDRNTDTQYFGPGTRLTVL.

This chain uses TRBV29-1 with TRBJ1-1; tentative D call: TRBD1 (5 bases). V was clipped by 6 bases and J by 3 bases, with 11 bases between them. Germline values: CDR1 SQVTM, CDR2 ANQGSEA. The CDR3 is 12 residues long. The CDR3 here is CSVWGGDTEAFF. CDR3 nucleotide sequence: TGCAGCGTCTGGGGGGGGGACACTGAAGCTTTCTTT.

The rearrangement joins TRBV11-3 to TRBJ1-1; tentative D call: TRBD1 (6 bases). V lost 4 bases, J lost 5 bases, and 11 bases lay in between. From germline, CDR1 is SGHNT and CDR2 YENEEA. This CDR3 comprises 13 residues. The DNA for the CDR3 is TGTGCCAGCAGCTCTACAGGGTTGACTGAAGCTTTCTTT. Residues: CASSSTGLTEAFF.